This T cell receptor beta chain was recorded in a study of T cell responses to AZD1222 COVID-19 vaccine. The data were produced by immunoSEQ multiplex PCR, yet TCRdb's version contains in-frame clones alone and is incomplete. The sample consists of approximately 110,000 clones, 70% to 90% of them appearing once. Comments on this clone: Its specificity is not known.

With 3 bases removed from V and 7 bases from J, the gap between germline ends came to 12 bases. The length of the CDR3 is 12 residues. Looked up from germline, CDR1 is GTSNPN and CDR2 is SVGIG (reference sequence). Overall study results and limits: Vaccination with two AZD1222 doses was followed by a rise in Spike-specific TCR breadth and depth. Seropositive AZD1222 recipients at baseline numbered only 5 or 6.

This chain connects TRBV30 to TRBJ1-2; D perhaps matches TRBD1 (6 bases). The sample here was peripheral blood, taken on day 0 of AZD1222 vaccination. The sequence derives from an adult in good health. The CDR3 is CAWSLGGAGYTF. Here the CDR3 DNA reads TGTGCCTGGAGCCTAGGGGGGGCTGGCTACACCTTC.